The entry that follows covers one T cell receptor beta chain sequence. Tumor samples were obtained before definitive surgery or chemotherapy. The entry originates in a study of high-grade serous ovarian cancer treatment subgroups. The CDR3 runs 13 residues. The V end lost 1 base, the J end lost 2 bases, and 5 bases lay between the germline ends. Germline-derived CDR1 and CDR2 are SGHDN and FVKESK. Profiling relied on immunoSEQ multiplex PCR, and the TCRdb table lists in-frame clones only, not all of them. This table holds 2,500 or so clones, over 55% found once. The sequenced sample was tumor tissue. This chain connects TRBV14 to TRBJ1-2; D gene ambiguous. The TCR originated in a human donor with high-grade serous ovarian cancer. The CDR3 bases are TGTGCCAGCAGCCAAGGTGGAAACTATGGCTACACCTTC. Its translation: CASSQGGNYGYTF.